This TCR beta chain was identified in a study of CD8+CD57+ T cells in acquired aplastic anemia. Profiling of TCR beta VDJ combinations and CDR3 sequences used genomic DNA as template. Each CDR3 protein gets one entry after TCRdb re-called the reads with MiXCR. The data hold about 35,000 distinct CDR3 sequences, with 65% to 80% observed a single time. This clonotype turned up a few times. Its cognate antigen is unknown. Findings and limits, study-wide: CD8+ Simpson's diversity showed no significant patient-control difference.

Germline values: CDR1 SQVTM, CDR2 ANQGSEA. There are 14 residues in the CDR3. The ends were cut back, 4 bases at V and 1 base at J, with 12 bases in the middle. The TCR originated in a human donor in good health, serving as a control. The chain combines TRBV29-1 with TRBJ2-3, with D tentatively TRBD2 (5 bases). Sequencing was done on a sample of sorted CD4+, CD8+, or CD8+CD57+ T cells (not recorded which) from PBMCs. Written as DNA, the CDR3 is TGCAGCGTTGTCCAGAGCGGACGCACAGATACGCAGTATTTT. It specifies CSVVQSGRTDTQYF.